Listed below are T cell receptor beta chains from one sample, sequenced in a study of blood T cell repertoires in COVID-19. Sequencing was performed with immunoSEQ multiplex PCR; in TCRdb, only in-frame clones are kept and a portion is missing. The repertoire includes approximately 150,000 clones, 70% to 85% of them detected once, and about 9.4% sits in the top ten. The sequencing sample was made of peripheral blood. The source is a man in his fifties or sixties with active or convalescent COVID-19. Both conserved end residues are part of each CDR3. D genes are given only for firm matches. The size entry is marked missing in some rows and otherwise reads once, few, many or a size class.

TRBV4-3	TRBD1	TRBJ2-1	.	TGCGCCAGCAGCCAAGAGACCGGGACAGGCCCCAATGAGCAGTTCTTC	CASSQETGTGPNEQFF
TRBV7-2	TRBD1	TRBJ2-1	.	TGTGCCAGCAGCAAAAGGGGTGCAGGGGGCGCGTACAATGAGCAGTTCTTC	CASSKRGAGGAYNEQFF
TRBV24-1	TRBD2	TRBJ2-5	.	TGTGCCACCAAAGCGGGAGGACAAGAGACCCAGTACTTC	CATKAGGQETQYF
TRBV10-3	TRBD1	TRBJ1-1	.	TGTGCCATCAGTACAGGGGGTAACACTGAAGCTTTCTTT	CAISTGGNTEAFF
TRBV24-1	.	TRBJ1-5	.	TGTGCCACCAGTGCGGGGGTGAGCAATCAGCCCCAGCATTTT	CATSAGVSNQPQHF
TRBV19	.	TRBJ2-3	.	TGTGCCAGTAGTATAGCGACTGGCACAGATACGCAGTATTTT	CASSIATGTDTQYF
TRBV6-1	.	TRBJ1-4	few	TGTGCCAGCAGTGAAGCAGGACAGTTCCTGACTAATGAAAAACTGTTTTTT	CASSEAGQFLTNEKLFF
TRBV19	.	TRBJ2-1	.	TGTGCCAGTAGTACCTCCCCCTCCTACAATGAGCAGTTCTTC	CASSTSPSYNEQFF
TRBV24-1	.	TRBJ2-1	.	TGTGCCACCAGTGATTTGTGGCTTCCTTCCTACAATGAGCAGTTCTTC	CATSDLWLPSYNEQFF
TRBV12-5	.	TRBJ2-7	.	TGTGCTAGTGGTTTGGACTGGTACGAGCAGTACTTC	CASGLDWYEQYF
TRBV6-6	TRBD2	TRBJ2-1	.	TGTGCCAGCAGTTTCCGGGACTACTACAATGAGCAGTTCTTC	CASSFRDYYNEQFF
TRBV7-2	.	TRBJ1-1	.	TGTGCCAGCAGCTTAAATTGGGGGGGGAGCACTGAAGCTTTCTTT	CASSLNWGGSTEAFF
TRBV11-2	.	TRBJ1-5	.	TGTGCCAGCAGCTTAGATGGTCAGGGGAATCAGCCCCAGCATTTT	CASSLDGQGNQPQHF
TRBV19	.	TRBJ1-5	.	TGTGCCAGTAGTATAGGGTCGGGGGGTGGAAATCAGCCCCAGCATTTT	CASSIGSGGGNQPQHF
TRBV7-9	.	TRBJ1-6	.	TGTGCCAGCAGCTTAGATGCGGGGTCACCCCTCCACTTT	CASSLDAGSPLHF
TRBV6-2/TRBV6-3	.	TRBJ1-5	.	TGTGCCAGCAGTTACAGTTTGGGACGGGGGAATCAGCCCCAGCATTTT	CASSYSLGRGNQPQHF
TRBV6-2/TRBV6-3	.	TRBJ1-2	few	TGTGCCAGCAGTTACCCAACCCGGAGTGCCAAGGTCACGTCTAACTATGGCTACACCTTC	CASSYPTRSAKVTSNYGYTF
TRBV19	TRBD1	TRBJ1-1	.	TGTGCCAGTAGTATGTGGACAGGGTCCACTGAAGCTTTCTTT	CASSMWTGSTEAFF
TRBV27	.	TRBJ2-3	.	TGTGCCAGCTCTCCCCCAGTAACAGATACGCAGTATTTT	CASSPPVTDTQYF
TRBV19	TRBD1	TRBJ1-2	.	TGTGCCAGTAGTACGAGACAGGGCAACTATGGCTACACCTTC	CASSTRQGNYGYTF
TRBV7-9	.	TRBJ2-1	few	TGTGCCAGCAGCGAGGATGGGTGGACTTACAATGAGCAGTTCTTC	CASSEDGWTYNEQFF
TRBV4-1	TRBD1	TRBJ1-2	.	TGCGCCAGCAGCCAAGGGGGGACAGGAGCTCTCTATGGCTACACCTTC	CASSQGGTGALYGYTF
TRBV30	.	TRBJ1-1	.	TGTGCCTGGGAGGGGGAAACTGAAGCTTTCTTT	CAWEGETEAFF
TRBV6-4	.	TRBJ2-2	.	TGTGCCAGCAGTGGGACATACACCGGGGAGCTGTTTTTT	CASSGTYTGELFF
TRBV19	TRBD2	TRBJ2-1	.	TGTGCCAGTAGTAGGGGACTAGCGGGGTTCAACAATGAGCAGTTCTTC	CASSRGLAGFNNEQFF
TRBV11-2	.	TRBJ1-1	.	TGTGCCAGCACCCTCACAAGATACACTGAAGCTTTCTTT	CASTLTRYTEAFF
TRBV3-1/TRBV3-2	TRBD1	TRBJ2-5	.	TGTGCCAGCAGCCTAGGGACAGCCGTAGACCCCCAGTACTTC	CASSLGTAVDPQYF
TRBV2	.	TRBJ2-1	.	TGTGCCAGCAGTGAAGTGACAGCCGGCTCCTACAATGAGCAGTTCTTC	CASSEVTAGSYNEQFF
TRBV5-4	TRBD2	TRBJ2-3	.	TGTGCCAGCAGCCCGAGGGGACTAGCGGGCACAGATACGCAGTATTTT	CASSPRGLAGTDTQYF
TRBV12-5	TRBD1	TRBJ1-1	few	TGTGCTAGTGGTCTCAGGGGGCAACTAGAATTAACTGAAGCTTTCTTT	CASGLRGQLELTEAFF
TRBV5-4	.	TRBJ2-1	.	TGTGCCAGCAGCTTGGATCCAGCGAACTCCTACAATGAGCAGTTCTTC	CASSLDPANSYNEQFF
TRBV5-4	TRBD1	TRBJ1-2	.	TGTGCCAGCAGCATCGGGACAGACTATAACTATGGCTACACCTTC	CASSIGTDYNYGYTF
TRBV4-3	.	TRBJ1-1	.	TGCGCCAGCAGCGCCACAACAGGGTCGAACACTGAAGCTTTCTTT	CASSATTGSNTEAFF
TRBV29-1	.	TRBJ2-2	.	TGCAGCGTTGTACAGGGCGGGACCGGGGAGCTGTTTTTT	CSVVQGGTGELFF
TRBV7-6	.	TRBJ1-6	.	TGTGCCAGCAGCCTTTCGGGGTCAAATTCACCCCTCCACTTT	CASSLSGSNSPLHF
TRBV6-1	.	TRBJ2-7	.	TGTGCCAGCAGTGAAGCGAGGACAGTATCCTACGAGCAGTACTTC	CASSEARTVSYEQYF
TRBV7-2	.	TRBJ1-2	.	TGTGCCAGCAGCTCCGGTCTAGGAGGCTACACCTTC	CASSSGLGGYTF
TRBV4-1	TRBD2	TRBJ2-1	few	TGCGCCAGCAGCCAAACAAGCGGGAGCTACAATGAGCAGTTCTTC	CASSQTSGSYNEQFF
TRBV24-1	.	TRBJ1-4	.	TGTGTCTTCAGACAGTCGTCTTTTCTATGGAATGAAAAACTGTTTTTT	CVFRQSSFLWNEKLFF
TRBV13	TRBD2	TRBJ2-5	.	TGTGCCAGCAGCACTAGGACTAGCGGGGTTGTAGAGACCCAGTACTTC	CASSTRTSGVVETQYF
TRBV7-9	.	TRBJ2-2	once	TGTGCCAGCACGAGTGGGGGCCTGAACACCGGGGAGCTGTTTTTT	CASTSGGLNTGELFF
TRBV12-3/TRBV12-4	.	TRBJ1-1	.	TGTGCCAGCAGTTCCCTTCAGGTCACTGAAGCTTTCTTT	CASSSLQVTEAFF
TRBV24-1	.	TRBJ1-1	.	TGTGCCACCAGTGCCGGTTGGGGGGACACTGAAGCTTTCTTT	CATSAGWGDTEAFF
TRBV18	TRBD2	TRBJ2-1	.	TGTGCCAGCTCACCCGGGACTAGCGGGACCTACAATGAGCAGTTCTTC	CASSPGTSGTYNEQFF
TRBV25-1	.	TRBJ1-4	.	TGTGCCAGCAGACCGGGAGCCGCCTCAACTAATGAAAAACTGTTTTTT	CASRPGAASTNEKLFF
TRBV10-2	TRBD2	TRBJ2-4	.	TGCGCCAGCAGTGAGAGAGAGCGGGAAGACATTCAGTACTTC	CASSEREREDIQYF
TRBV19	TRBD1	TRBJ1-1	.	TGTGCCAGTAGAATCACAGGGGGCGTCGACACTGAAGCTTTCTTT	CASRITGGVDTEAFF
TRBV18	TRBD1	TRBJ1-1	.	TGTGCCAGCTCACCAAATACAGGGGGCACTGAAGCTTTCTTT	CASSPNTGGTEAFF
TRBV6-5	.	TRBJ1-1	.	TGTGCCAGCAGTTACTACGGACGGGGGGAAGCTTTCTTT	CASSYYGRGEAFF
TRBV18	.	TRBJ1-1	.	TGTGCCAGCACGAGAATGGGGACTTCGAACACTGAAGCTTTCTTT	CASTRMGTSNTEAFF
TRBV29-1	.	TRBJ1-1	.	TGCAGCGTTACCGGGTCGAACACTGAAGCTTTCTTT	CSVTGSNTEAFF
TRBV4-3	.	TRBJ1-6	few	TGCGCCAGCAGCCACAGACACGTAGTAAATTCACCCCTCCACTTT	CASSHRHVVNSPLHF
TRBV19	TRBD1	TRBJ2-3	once	TGTGCCAGTAGTATAGGGGGACAGGGAGATACGCAGTATTTT	CASSIGGQGDTQYF
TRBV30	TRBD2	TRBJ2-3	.	TGTGCCTGGAGTGAACTAGCGGGGCTCACAGATACGCAGTATTTT	CAWSELAGLTDTQYF
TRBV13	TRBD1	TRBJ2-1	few	TGTGCCAGCAGCTCGGGACAGTACAATGAGCAGTTCTTC	CASSSGQYNEQFF
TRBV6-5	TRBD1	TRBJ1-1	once	TGTGCCAGCAGTCGACAGACAGGGCTGAACACTGAAGCTTTCTTT	CASSRQTGLNTEAFF
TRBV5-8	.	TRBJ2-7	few	TGTGCCAGCAGTCCTCTAGGCAGGGGTATCAACGAGCAGTACTTC	CASSPLGRGINEQYF
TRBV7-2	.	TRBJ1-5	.	TGTGCCAGCAGCTTAGAGGCAGGGCGGTACGGTCAGCCCCAGCATTTT	CASSLEAGRYGQPQHF
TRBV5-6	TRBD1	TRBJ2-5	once	TGTGCCAGCAGCTTGGAGGGCAGGGGGATGGGTGAGACCCAGTACTTC	CASSLEGRGMGETQYF